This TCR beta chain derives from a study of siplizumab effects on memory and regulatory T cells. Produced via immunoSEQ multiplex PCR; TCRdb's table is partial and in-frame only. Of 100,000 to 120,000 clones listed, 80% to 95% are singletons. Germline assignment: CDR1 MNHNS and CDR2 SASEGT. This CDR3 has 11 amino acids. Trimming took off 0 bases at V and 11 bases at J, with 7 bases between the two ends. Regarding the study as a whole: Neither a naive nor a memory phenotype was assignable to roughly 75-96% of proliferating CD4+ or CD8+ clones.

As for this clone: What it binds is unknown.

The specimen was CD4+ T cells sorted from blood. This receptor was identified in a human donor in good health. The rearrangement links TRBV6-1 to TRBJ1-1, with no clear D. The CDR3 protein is CASSEARWAFF. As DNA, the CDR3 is TGTGCCAGCAGTGAAGCTCGCTGGGCTTTCTTT.